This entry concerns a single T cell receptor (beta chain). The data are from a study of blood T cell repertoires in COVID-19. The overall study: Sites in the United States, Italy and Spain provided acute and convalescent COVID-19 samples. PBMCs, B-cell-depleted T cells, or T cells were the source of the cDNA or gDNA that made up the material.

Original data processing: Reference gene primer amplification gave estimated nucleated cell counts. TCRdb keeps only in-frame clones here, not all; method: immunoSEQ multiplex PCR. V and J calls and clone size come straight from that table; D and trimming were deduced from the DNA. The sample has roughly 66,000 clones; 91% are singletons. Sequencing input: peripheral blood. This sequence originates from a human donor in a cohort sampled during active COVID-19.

In DNA, the CDR3 is TGTGCCAGCAGTTTAACCCCCTCGAGCTCCTACAATGAGCAGTTCTTC. Its protein is CASSLTPSSSYNEQFF. V is TRBV27 and J is TRBJ2-1; D not resolved. The length of the CDR3 is 16 residues. V shed 2 bases and J shed 0 bases, with 11 bases lying between them. Germline CDR1 is MNHEY and CDR2 is SMNVEV (reference sequence).